Listed below are T cell receptor beta chains from one sample, sequenced in a study of beta chain features in type 1 diabetes. Libraries were prepared by immunoSEQ multiplex PCR; TCRdb keeps only in-frame clonotypes and omits some of them. Of over 100,000 clones in the sample, roughly 15% were seen once. Sequencing was performed on central memory CD4+ T cells from blood. The receptors come from a man younger than 40 with type 1 diabetes. Both conserved end residues are part of each CDR3. The order of the fields is V gene, J gene, CDR3 protein.

V gene: TRBV18; J gene: TRBJ2-3; CDR3 protein: CASSRGRGDTQYF
V gene: TRBV29-1; J gene: TRBJ1-1; CDR3 protein: CSVEVQGNTEAFF
V gene: TRBV7-2; J gene: TRBJ2-1; CDR3 protein: CASSYGQGGYNEQFF
V gene: TRBV9; J gene: TRBJ2-7; CDR3 protein: CASSVATGVPYEQYF
V gene: TRBV5-1; J gene: TRBJ1-2; CDR3 protein: CASSFGESGYTF
V gene: TRBV7-2; J gene: TRBJ1-4; CDR3 protein: CASSSGAENEKLFF
V gene: TRBV7-8; J gene: TRBJ2-3; CDR3 protein: CASSTYGTDTQYF
V gene: TRBV5-1; J gene: TRBJ2-5; CDR3 protein: CASSSTAGPQETQYF
V gene: TRBV20-1; J gene: TRBJ2-1; CDR3 protein: CSASYYNEQFF
V gene: TRBV30; J gene: TRBJ1-2; CDR3 protein: CAWNEQGSNYGYTF
V gene: TRBV5-1; J gene: TRBJ1-2; CDR3 protein: CASSWGTLQDGPGGGYTF
V gene: TRBV29-1; J gene: TRBJ1-1; CDR3 protein: CSADRAQNTEAFF
V gene: TRBV2; J gene: TRBJ2-1; CDR3 protein: CASSETGPNYNEQFF
V gene: TRBV7-2; J gene: TRBJ2-1; CDR3 protein: CASSLVFKLAEYNEQFF
V gene: TRBV5-4; J gene: TRBJ2-7; CDR3 protein: CASSNPSGSTYEQYF
V gene: TRBV11-2; J gene: TRBJ2-7; CDR3 protein: CASSSGRGRSYEQYF
V gene: TRBV6-5; J gene: TRBJ2-7; CDR3 protein: CASSYGQGLYEQYF
V gene: TRBV18; J gene: TRBJ1-4; CDR3 protein: CASSLNQDRYNEKLFF
V gene: TRBV29-1; J gene: TRBJ2-5; CDR3 protein: CSASDREETQYF
V gene: TRBV5-6; J gene: TRBJ2-5; CDR3 protein: CASSLGQGILETQYF
V gene: TRBV7-9; J gene: TRBJ2-7; CDR3 protein: CASSFASGGPTAYEQYF
V gene: TRBV4-3; J gene: TRBJ2-3; CDR3 protein: CASSQSPGSGTDTQYF